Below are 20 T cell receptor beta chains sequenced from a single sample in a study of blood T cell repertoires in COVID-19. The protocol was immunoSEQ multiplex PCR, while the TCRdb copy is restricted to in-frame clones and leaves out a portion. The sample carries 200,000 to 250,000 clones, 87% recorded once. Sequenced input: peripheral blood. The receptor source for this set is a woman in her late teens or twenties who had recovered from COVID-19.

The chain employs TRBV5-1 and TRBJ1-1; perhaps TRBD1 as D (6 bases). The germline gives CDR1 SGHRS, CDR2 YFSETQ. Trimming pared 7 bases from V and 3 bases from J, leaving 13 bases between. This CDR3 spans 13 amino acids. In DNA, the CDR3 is TGCGCCAGCGTTGGGGAGGGGGACACTGAAGCTTTCTTT. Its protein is CASVGEGDTEAFF.

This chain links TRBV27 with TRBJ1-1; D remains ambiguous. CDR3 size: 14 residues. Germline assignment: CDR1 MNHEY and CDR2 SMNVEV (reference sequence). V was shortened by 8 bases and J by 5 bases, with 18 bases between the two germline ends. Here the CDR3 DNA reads TGTGCCAGCGCGAAAGGCCTCCTGAGGACTGAAGCTTTCTTT. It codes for CASAKGLLRTEAFF.

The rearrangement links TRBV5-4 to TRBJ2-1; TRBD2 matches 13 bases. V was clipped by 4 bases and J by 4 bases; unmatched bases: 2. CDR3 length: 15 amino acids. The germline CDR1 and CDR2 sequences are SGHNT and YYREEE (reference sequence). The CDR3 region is CASSAGLAGYNEQFF. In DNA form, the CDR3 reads TGTGCCAGCAGCGCGGGACTAGCGGGGTACAATGAGCAGTTCTTC.

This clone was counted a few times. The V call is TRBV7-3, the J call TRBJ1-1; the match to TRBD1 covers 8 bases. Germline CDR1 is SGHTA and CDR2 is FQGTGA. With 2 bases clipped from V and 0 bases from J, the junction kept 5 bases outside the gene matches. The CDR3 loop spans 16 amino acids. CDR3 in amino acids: CASSLSGGDMNTEAFF. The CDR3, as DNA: TGTGCCAGCAGCTTATCAGGGGGCGACATGAACACTGAAGCTTTCTTT.

CDR3 loop: CASSEYRDYEQYF. DNA of the CDR3: TGTGCCAGCAGTGAATATAGAGACTACGAGCAGTACTTC. The J gene is TRBJ2-7, the V gene TRBV2; D gene uncertain. Trimming left V 2 bases short and J 3 bases short, with 8 bases between. The CDR3 is made up of 13 amino acids. Germline assignment: CDR1 SNHLY and CDR2 FYNNEI.

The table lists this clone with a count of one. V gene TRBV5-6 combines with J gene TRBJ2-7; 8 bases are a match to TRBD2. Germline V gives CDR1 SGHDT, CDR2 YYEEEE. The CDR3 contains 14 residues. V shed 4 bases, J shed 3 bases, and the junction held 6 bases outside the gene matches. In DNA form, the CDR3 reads TGTGCCAGCAGCGGAGGACTAGCTCTCTACGAGCAGTACTTC. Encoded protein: CASSGGLALYEQYF.

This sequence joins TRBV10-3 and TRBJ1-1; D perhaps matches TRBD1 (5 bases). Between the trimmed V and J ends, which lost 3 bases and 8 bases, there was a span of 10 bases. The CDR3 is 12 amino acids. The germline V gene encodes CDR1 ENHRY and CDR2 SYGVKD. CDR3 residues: CAISEVQEEAFF. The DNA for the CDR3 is TGTGCCATCAGTGAAGTACAGGAGGAAGCTTTCTTT.

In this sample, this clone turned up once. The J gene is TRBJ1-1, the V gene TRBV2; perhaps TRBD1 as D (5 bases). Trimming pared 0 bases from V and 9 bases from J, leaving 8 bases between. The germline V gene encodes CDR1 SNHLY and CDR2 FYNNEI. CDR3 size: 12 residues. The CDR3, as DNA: TGTGCCAGCAGTGAAGCGTCAGGGCAAGCTTTCTTT. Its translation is CASSEASGQAFF.

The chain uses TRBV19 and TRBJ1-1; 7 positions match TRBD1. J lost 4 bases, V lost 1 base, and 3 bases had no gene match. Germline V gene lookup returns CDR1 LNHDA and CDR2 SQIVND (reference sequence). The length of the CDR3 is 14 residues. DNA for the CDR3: TGTGCCAGTAGTATAGGACAGGGCGGCACTGAAGCTTTCTTT. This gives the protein CASSIGQGGTEAFF.

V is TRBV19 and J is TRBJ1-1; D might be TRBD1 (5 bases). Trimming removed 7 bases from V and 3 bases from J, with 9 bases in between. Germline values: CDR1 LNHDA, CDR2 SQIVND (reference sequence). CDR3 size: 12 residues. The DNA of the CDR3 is TGTGCCAGTACCGACAGCTACACTGAAGCTTTCTTT. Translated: CASTDSYTEAFF.

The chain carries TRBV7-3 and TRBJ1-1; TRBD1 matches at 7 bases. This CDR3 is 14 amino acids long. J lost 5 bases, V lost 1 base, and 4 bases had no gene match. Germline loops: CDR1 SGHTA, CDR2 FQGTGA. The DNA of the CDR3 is TGTGCCAGCAGCTTAATCCCAGGGGGAACTGAAGCTTTCTTT. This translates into CASSLIPGGTEAFF.

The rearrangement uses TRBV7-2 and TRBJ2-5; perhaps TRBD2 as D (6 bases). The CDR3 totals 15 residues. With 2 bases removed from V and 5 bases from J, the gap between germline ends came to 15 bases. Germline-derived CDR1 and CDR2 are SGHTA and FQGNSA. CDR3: CASSLINGGWETQYF. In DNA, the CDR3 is TGTGCCAGCAGCTTAATCAACGGAGGGTGGGAGACCCAGTACTTC. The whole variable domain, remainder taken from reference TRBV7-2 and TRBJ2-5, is GAGVSQSPSNKVTEKGKDVELRCDPISGHTALYWYRQSLGQGLEFLIYFQGNSAPDKSGLPSDRFSAERTGGSVSTLTIQRTQQEDSAVYLCASSLINGGWETQYFGPGTRLLVL.

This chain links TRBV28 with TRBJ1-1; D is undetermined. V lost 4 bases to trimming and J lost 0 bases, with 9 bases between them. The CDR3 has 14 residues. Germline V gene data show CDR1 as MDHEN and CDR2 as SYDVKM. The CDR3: CASSYVEMNTEAFF. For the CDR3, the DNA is TGTGCCAGCAGTTACGTGGAGATGAACACTGAAGCTTTCTTT.

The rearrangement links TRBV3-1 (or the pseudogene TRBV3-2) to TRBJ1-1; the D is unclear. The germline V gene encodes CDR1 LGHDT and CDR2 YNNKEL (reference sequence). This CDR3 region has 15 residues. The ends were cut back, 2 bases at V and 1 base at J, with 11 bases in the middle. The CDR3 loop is CASSQKRTANTEAFF. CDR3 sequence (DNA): TGTGCCAGCAGCCAAAAAAGAACAGCGAACACTGAAGCTTTCTTT.

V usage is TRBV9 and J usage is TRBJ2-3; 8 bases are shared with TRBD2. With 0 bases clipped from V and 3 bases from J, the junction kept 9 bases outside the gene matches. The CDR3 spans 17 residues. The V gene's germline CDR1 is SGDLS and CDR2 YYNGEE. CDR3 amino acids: CASSVGGSGMSTDTQYF. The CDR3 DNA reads TGTGCCAGCAGCGTAGGGGGTAGCGGGATGTCTACAGATACGCAGTATTTT. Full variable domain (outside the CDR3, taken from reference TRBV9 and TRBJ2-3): DSGVTQTPKHLITATGQRVTLRCSPRSGDLSVYWYQQSLDQGLQFLIQYYNGEERAKGNILERFSAQQFPDLHSELNLSSLELGDSALYFCASSVGGSGMSTDTQYFGPGTRLTVL.

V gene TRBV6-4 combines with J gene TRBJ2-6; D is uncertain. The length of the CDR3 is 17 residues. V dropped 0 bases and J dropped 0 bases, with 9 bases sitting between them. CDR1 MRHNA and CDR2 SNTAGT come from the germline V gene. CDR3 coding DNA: TGTGCCAGCAGTGACTCAGGAGCGAGCTCTGGGGCCAACGTCCTGACTTTC. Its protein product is CASSDSGASSGANVLTF.

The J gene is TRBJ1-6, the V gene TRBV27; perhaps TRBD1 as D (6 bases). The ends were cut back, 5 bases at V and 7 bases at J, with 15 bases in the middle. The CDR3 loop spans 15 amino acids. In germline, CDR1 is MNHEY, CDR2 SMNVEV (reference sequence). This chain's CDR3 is CASSPEQGPNSPLHF. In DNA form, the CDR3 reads TGTGCCAGCAGTCCGGAACAGGGCCCCAATTCACCCCTCCACTTT.

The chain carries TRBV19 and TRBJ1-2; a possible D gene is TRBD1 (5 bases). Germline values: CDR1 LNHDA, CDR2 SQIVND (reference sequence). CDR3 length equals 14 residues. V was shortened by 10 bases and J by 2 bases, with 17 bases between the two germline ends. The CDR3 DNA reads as TGTGCCATATCCGACAGTCAGTTAAACTATGGCTACACCTTC. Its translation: CAISDSQLNYGYTF.

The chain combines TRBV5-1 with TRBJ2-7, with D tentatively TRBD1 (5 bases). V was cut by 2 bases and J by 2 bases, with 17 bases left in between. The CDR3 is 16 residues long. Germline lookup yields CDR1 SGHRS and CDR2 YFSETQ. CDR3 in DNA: TGCGCCAGCAGCTTTCAGGGAAGGGGTTTTGCCTACGAGCAGTACTTC. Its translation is CASSFQGRGFAYEQYF.

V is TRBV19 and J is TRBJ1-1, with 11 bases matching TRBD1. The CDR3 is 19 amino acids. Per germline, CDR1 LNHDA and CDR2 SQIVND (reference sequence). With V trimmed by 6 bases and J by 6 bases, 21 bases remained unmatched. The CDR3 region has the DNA TGTGCCAGTAGCCCACTTCAAACCGGGACAGGGGGAGGTAGGCCTGAAGCTTTCTTT. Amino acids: CASSPLQTGTGGGRPEAFF. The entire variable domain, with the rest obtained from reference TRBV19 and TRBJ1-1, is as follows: DGGITQSPKYLFRKEGQNVTLSCEQNLNHDAMYWYRQDPGQGLRLIYYSQIVNDFQKGDIAEGYSVSREKKESFPLTVTSAQKNPTAFYLCASSPLQTGTGGGRPEAFFGQGTRLTVV.